What follows is one TCR beta chain and its context. Its target is not known. The data stem from a study of T cell repertoires in cytomegalovirus infection. Overall study findings and caveats: Ex vivo, HLA-C-restricted CMV-specific TCR beta clonotypes prevailed over the rest of the response.

TCRdb reprocessed the reads with MiXCR, giving one entry per CDR3 protein. The sample lists some 940,000 distinct CDR3 sequences, roughly 30% occurring once. This CDR3 region has 15 residues. Germline CDR1 reads MNHEY; CDR2 reads SVGEGT. Trimming cost V 2 bases and J 0 bases, with 8 bases left between them. This TCR came from a human donor in good health (CMV status not recorded). Some clones in this sample may be carry-over from other donors' samples. The rearrangement links TRBV6-2 or TRBV6-3 to TRBJ1-5, with D perhaps TRBD1 (5 bases). The sample consisted of cultured CD8+ T cells from PBMCs, taken from culture after CMV antigen stimulation. The CDR3 nucleotides are TGTGCCAGCAGTTACGGGACGGTTAGCAATCAGCCCCAGCATTTT. Its translation is CASSYGTVSNQPQHF.